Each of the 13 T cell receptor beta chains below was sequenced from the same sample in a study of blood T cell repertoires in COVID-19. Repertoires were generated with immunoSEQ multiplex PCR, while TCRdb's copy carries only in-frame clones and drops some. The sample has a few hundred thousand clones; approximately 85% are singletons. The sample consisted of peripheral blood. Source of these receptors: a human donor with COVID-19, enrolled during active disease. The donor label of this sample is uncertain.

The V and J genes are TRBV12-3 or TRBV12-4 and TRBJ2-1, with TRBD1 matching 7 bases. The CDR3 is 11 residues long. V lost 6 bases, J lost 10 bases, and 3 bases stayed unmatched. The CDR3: CASSRGQEQFF. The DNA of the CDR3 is TGTGCCAGCAGCCGGGGACAGGAGCAGTTCTTC.

This CDR3 is CASSLLVPGGSYNSPLHF. DNA of the CDR3: TGTGCCAGCAGTTTATTAGTTCCGGGGGGCTCCTATAATTCACCCCTCCACTTT. The chain carries TRBV28 and TRBJ1-6; D is possibly TRBD1 (5 bases). Germline V gene lookup returns CDR1 MDHEN and CDR2 SYDVKM. The CDR3 loop spans 18 amino acids. Trimming removed 1 base from V and 0 bases from J, with 13 bases in between.

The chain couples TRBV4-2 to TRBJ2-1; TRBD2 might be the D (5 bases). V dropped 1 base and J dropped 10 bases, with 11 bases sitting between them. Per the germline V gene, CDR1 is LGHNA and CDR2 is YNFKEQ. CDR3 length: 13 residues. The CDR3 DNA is TGTGCCAGCAGCCAAGGGCGGGTCGGCGAGCAGTTCTTC. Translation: CASSQGRVGEQFF.

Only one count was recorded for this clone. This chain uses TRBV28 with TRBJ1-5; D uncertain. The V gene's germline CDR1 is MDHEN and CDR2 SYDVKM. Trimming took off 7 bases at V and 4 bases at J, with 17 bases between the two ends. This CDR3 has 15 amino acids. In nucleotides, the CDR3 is TGTGCCAGCACTGGGAGCCAGTTTCTAAATCAGCCCCAGCATTTT. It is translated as CASTGSQFLNQPQHF.

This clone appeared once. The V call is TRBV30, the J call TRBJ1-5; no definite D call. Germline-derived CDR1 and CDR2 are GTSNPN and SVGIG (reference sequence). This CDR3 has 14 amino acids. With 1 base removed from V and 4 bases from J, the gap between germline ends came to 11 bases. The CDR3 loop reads CAWSADGRNQPQHF. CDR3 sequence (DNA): TGTGCCTGGAGTGCGGACGGGAGGAATCAGCCCCAGCATTTT.

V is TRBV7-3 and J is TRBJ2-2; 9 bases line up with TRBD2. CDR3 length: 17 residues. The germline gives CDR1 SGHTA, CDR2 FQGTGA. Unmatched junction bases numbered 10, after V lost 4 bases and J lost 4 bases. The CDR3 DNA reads TGTGCCAGCAGCTCCCTTAGCGGGAGAATAGGCACCGGGGAGCTGTTTTTT. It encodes CASSSLSGRIGTGELFF.

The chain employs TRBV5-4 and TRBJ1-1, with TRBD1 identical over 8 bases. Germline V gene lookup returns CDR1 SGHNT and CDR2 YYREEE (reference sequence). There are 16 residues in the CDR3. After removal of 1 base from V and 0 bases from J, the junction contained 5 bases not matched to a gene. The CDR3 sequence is CASSLMTGVLNTEAFF. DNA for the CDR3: TGTGCCAGCAGCTTGATGACAGGGGTTCTGAACACTGAAGCTTTCTTT.

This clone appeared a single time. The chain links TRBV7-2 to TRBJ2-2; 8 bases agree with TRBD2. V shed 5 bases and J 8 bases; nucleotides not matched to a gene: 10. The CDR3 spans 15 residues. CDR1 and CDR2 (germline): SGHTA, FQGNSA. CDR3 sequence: CASSPHGRGEGELFF. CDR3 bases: TGTGCCAGCAGCCCCCACGGGAGGGGGGAGGGGGAGCTGTTTTTT.

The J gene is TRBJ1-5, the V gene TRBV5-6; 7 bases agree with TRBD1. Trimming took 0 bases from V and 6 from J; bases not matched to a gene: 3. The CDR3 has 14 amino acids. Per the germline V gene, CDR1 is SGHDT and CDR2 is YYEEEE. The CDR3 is CASSLGQGSQPQHF. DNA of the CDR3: TGTGCCAGCAGCTTGGGACAGGGAAGTCAGCCCCAGCATTTT.

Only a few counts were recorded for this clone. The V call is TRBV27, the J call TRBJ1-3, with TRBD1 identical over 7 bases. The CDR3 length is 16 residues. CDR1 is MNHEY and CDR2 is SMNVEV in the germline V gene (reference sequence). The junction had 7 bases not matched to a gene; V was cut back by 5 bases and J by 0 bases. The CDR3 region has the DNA TGTGCCAGCAGTCCCTACAGGGGAGGCTCTGGAAACACCATATATTTT. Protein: CASSPYRGGSGNTIYF.

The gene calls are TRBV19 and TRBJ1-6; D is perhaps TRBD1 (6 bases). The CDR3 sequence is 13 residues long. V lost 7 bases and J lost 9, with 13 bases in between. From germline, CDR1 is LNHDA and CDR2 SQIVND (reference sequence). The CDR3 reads CASTRGALSPLHF. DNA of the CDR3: TGTGCCAGTACGCGGGGGGCGCTTTCACCCCTCCACTTT.

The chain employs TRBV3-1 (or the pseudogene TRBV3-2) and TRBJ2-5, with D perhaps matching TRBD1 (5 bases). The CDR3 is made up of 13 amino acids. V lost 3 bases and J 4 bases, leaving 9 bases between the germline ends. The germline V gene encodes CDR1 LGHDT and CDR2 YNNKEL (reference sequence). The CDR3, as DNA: TGTGCCAGCAGCCACGGGCAGGGAGAGACCCAGTACTTC. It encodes CASSHGQGETQYF.

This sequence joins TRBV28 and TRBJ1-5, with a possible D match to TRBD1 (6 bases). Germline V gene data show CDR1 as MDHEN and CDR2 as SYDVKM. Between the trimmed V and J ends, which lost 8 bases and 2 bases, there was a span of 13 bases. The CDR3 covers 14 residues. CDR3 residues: CASVNRARNQPQHF. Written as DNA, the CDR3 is TGTGCCAGCGTCAACAGGGCCCGCAATCAGCCCCAGCATTTT.